A selection of T cell receptor beta chains follows, all from one sample in a study of T cell responses to AZD1222 COVID-19 vaccine. Assay used: immunoSEQ multiplex PCR; TCRdb lists only in-frame clones, some missing. The repertoire has approximately 84,000 clones, around 90% of them found once; the top ten carry 2% to 2.5%. Source: peripheral blood, taken on day 0 of AZD1222 vaccination. The receptors derive from an adult in good health. Both conserved end residues are part of each CDR3. D genes are given only for firm matches.

TGTGCCAGCAGCGTAAGCATCGGGGCTGAAGCTTTCTTT	CASSVSIGAEAFF	-	TRBV11-2	TRBJ1-1
TGTGCCAGCAGCCGTAGACAGAGTCAAGAGACCCAGTACTTC	CASSRRQSQETQYF	-	TRBV7-2	TRBJ2-5
TGCAGCGTTGGACAGGGGAAAAATCAGCCCCAGCATTTT	CSVGQGKNQPQHF	TRBD1	TRBV29-1	TRBJ1-5
TGTGCCAGCAACACAGGGGGAAAGGATGGCTACACCTTC	CASNTGGKDGYTF	TRBD1	TRBV10-3	TRBJ1-2
TGTGCCAGCAGCCTGACTAGCGGGATGGAAGATACGCAGTATTTT	CASSLTSGMEDTQYF	TRBD2	TRBV3-1/TRBV3-2	TRBJ2-3
TGTGCCAGCAGCTTAGCCCAGACAGGGATACAAGAGACCCAGTACTTC	CASSLAQTGIQETQYF	TRBD1	TRBV7-2	TRBJ2-5
TGTGCCAGCAGCTTAGACCCCAACAGGGATTACGAGCAGTACTTC	CASSLDPNRDYEQYF	-	TRBV7-9	TRBJ2-7
TGTGCCAGCAGTCCAGGACGCCTCAATCAGCCCCAGCATTTT	CASSPGRLNQPQHF	-	TRBV27	TRBJ1-5
TGTGCCAGCAGCTTGGAGGGAAGCAATCAGCCCCAGCATTTT	CASSLEGSNQPQHF	-	TRBV5-4	TRBJ1-5
TGTGCCAGCAGCTTGGTTAAAGAAAGATATGGCTACACCTTC	CASSLVKERYGYTF	-	TRBV5-6	TRBJ1-2